These 11 T cell receptor beta chains came from one sample sequenced in a study of blood T cells in healthy people across ages. The authors ran a second PCR of 7 to 11 cycles using a sample-barcoded 5' primer and a J-beta primer mix. TCRdb fed the 5' RACE reads into MiXCR, producing one record per CDR3 protein. The data show about 1,400,000 distinct CDR3 sequences, with 42% seen just once and 6.5% to 10% held by the top ten. Material: blood. The receptors shown here come from a woman aged 18-29 years in good health.

This clonotype was seen more than once but under ten times. The chain links TRBV5-1 to TRBJ2-1; no firm D call. The CDR3 loop spans 15 amino acids. Germline assignment: CDR1 SGHRS and CDR2 YFSETQ. With 1 base removed from V and 6 bases from J, the gap between germline ends came to 14 bases. CDR3 DNA sequence: TGCGCCAGCAGCTTGACGGGCGTCTCGAGCAATGAGCAGTTCTTC. As protein: CASSLTGVSSNEQFF.

There are a few counts of this clonotype. The genes are TRBV28 and TRBJ2-5; no firm D call. The CDR3 loop spans 13 amino acids. V gave up 8 bases and J gave up 0 bases, with 10 bases separating them. From germline, CDR1 is MDHEN and CDR2 SYDVKM. CDR3 sequence: CASLKWDQETQYF. In nucleotides, the CDR3 is TGTGCCAGCCTGAAGTGGGACCAAGAGACCCAGTACTTC.

Only a few counts were recorded for this clonotype. The genes are TRBV7-2 and TRBJ2-1, with 8 positions matching TRBD2. Germline assignment: CDR1 SGHTA and CDR2 FQGNSA. The CDR3 covers 15 residues. With V trimmed by 0 bases and J by 6 bases, 4 bases remained unmatched. The CDR3 bases are TGTGCCAGCAGCTTAGCGGCTAGCGGGTTCAATGAGCAGTTCTTC. Its translation is CASSLAASGFNEQFF.

The chain carries TRBV5-1 and TRBJ2-1; TRBD1 matches 8 bases. V was clipped by 4 bases and J by 1 base; unmatched bases: 13. From germline, CDR1 is SGHRS and CDR2 YFSETQ. The CDR3 sequence is 18 residues long. CDR3: CASSIRKQDRGSYNEQFF. For the CDR3, the DNA is TGCGCCAGCAGCATACGAAAGCAAGACAGGGGATCCTACAATGAGCAGTTCTTC.

The chain carries TRBV12-5 and TRBJ2-1; 11 nucleotides line up with TRBD2. This CDR3 comprises 17 residues. The V gene end was trimmed by 0 bases and the J gene end by 5 bases; junction bases not matched to a gene: 6. Looked up from germline, CDR1 is LGHNT and CDR2 is FRNRAP. The CDR3 reads CASGLVTSGSPNNEQFF. Written as DNA, the CDR3 is TGTGCTAGTGGTTTGGTTACTAGCGGGAGTCCCAACAATGAGCAGTTCTTC. The full variable domain, in which reference TRBV12-5 and TRBJ2-1 provide the parts outside the CDR3, is DARVTQTPRHKVTEMGQEVTMRCQPILGHNTVFWYRQTMMQGLELLAYFRNRAPLDDSGMPKDRFSAEMPDATLATLKIQPSEPRDSAVYFCASGLVTSGSPNNEQFFGPGTRLTVL.

This clonotype came up once. The V gene is TRBV6-1, the J gene TRBJ1-5, with D perhaps matching TRBD1 (5 bases). There are 15 residues in the CDR3. Germline loops: CDR1 MNHNS, CDR2 SASEGT. Trimming stripped 7 bases from V and 3 bases from J, with 16 bases between. CDR3 coding DNA: TGTGCCAGCACCAGGACGGGGGGGTACAATCAGCCCCAGCATTTT. Its protein product is CASTRTGGYNQPQHF.

This clonotype is a singleton in its sample. Possible read error: a much larger clone is one base away. The gene calls are TRBV10-3 and TRBJ2-5; perhaps TRBD2 as D (5 bases). The V end was cut by 8 bases, the J end by 11 bases, with 15 bases between. The CDR3 runs to 11 residues. Germline V CDR1 and CDR2: ENHRY, SYGVKD. The CDR3 loop reads CAIRSGGEQYF. CDR3 bases: TGTGCCATCCGGAGTGGAGGTGAGCAGTACTTC.

This clonotype was observed a single time. CDR3 residues: CASSLSSGGISYNEQFF. CDR3 bases: TGCGCCAGCAGCTTGTCTTCAGGGGGGATATCCTACAATGAGCAGTTCTTC. The V call is TRBV5-1, the J call TRBJ2-1, with D maybe TRBD1 (7 bases). Trimming removed 1 base at V and 1 base at J, with 15 bases between. CDR1 SGHRS and CDR2 YFSETQ come from the germline V gene. The CDR3 has 17 amino acids.

V is TRBV12-3 or TRBV12-4 and J is TRBJ1-1; D not resolved. Trimming took 3 bases from V and 10 from J, leaving 9 bases between them. The CDR3 covers 11 residues. The CDR3 loop reads CASSFGEAAFF. CDR3 bases: TGTGCCAGCAGTTTCGGCGAGGCAGCTTTCTTT.

The chain combines TRBV6-6 with TRBJ2-1; D is unclear. V gave up 5 bases and J gave up 5 bases, with 10 bases separating them. Germline assignment: CDR1 MNHNY and CDR2 SVGAGI (reference sequence). This CDR3 has 13 residues. CDR3 DNA sequence: TGTGCCAGCAGTGACCCGATGGACAATGAGCAGTTCTTC. Translation gives CASSDPMDNEQFF.

This chain links TRBV4-1 with TRBJ1-1; unclear D gene. The CDR3 spans 16 residues. Germline V CDR1 and CDR2: MGHRA, YSYEKL. The V and J ends lost 1 base and 4 bases respectively, with 16 bases between them. The CDR3 coding sequence is TGCGCCAGCAGCCAAGTGGGCGGCACCCAAGGCACTGAAGCTTTCTTT. This translates into CASSQVGGTQGTEAFF.